What follows are 3 T cell receptor beta chains derived from one specimen sequenced in a study of high-grade serous ovarian cancer treatment subgroups. Tumor tissue was taken before any definitive surgery or chemotherapy was given. The assay was immunoSEQ multiplex PCR, and TCRdb's table has in-frame clones only and misses some. The sample contains around 8,000 clones, about three fifths of which appear only once. Material: tumor tissue. The receptors derive from a human donor with high-grade serous ovarian cancer.

This clone was counted between two and nine times. The V call is TRBV27, the J call TRBJ2-7, with 10 bases aligning to TRBD2. After removal of 6 bases from V and 4 bases from J, the junction contained 9 bases not matched to a gene. CDR3 length equals 15 residues. Germline V gives CDR1 MNHEY, CDR2 SMNVEV (reference sequence). Written as DNA, the CDR3 is TGTGCCAGCAGCCCCTTAGCGGGAGGATCATACGAGCAGTACTTC. It encodes CASSPLAGGSYEQYF.

The chain carries TRBV7-9 and TRBJ2-2; 9 bases map to TRBD2. V was pared by 4 bases and J by 3 bases, with 6 bases of the junction left unmatched. Germline V CDR1 and CDR2: SEHNR, FQNEAQ (reference sequence). The CDR3 length is 16 residues. Here the CDR3 reads CASSWSTSGYTGELFF. CDR3 bases: TGTGCCAGCAGCTGGTCGACTAGCGGTTACACCGGGGAGCTGTTTTTT.

This clone is medium-sized by share. The V and J genes are TRBV19 and TRBJ2-2; TRBD1 is a possible D gene (6 bases). V lost 4 bases and J 4 bases, leaving 10 bases between the germline ends. Germline V gene data show CDR1 as LNHDA and CDR2 as SQIVND (reference sequence). The CDR3 has 14 residues. In nucleotides, the CDR3 is TGTGCCAGTAGTACCATAGGGGGCACCGGGGAGCTGTTTTTT. Protein product: CASSTIGGTGELFF.